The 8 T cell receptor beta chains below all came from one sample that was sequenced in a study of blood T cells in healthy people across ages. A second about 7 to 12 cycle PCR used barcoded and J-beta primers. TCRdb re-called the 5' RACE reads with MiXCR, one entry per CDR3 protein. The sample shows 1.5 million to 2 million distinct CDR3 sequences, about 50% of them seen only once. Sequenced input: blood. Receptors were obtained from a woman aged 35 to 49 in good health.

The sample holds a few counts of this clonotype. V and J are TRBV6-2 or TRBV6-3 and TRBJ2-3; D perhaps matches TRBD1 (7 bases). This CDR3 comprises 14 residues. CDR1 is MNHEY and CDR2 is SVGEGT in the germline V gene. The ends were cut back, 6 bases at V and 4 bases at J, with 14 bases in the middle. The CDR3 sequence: CASREQGTADTQYF. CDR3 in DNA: TGTGCCAGCAGGGAACAGGGGACTGCAGATACGCAGTATTTT.

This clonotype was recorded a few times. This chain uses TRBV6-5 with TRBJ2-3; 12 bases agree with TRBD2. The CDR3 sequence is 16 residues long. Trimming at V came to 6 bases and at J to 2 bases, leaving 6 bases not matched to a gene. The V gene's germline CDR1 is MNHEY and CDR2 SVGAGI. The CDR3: CASRPTSGGITDTQYF. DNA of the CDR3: TGTGCCAGCAGACCCACTAGCGGGGGGATCACAGATACGCAGTATTTT.

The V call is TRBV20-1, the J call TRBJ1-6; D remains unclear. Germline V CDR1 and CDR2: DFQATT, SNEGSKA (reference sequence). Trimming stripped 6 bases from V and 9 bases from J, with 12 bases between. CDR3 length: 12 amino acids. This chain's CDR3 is CSARPSGSPLHF. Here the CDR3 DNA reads TGCAGTGCCCGACCCTCTGGTTCACCCCTCCACTTT.

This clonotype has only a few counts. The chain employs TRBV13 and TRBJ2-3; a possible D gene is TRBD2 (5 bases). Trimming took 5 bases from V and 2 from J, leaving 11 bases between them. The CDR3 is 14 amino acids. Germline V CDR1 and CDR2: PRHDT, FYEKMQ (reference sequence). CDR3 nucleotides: TGTGCCAGCAGCGGAGGCTTCACCACAGATACGCAGTATTTT. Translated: CASSGGFTTDTQYF.

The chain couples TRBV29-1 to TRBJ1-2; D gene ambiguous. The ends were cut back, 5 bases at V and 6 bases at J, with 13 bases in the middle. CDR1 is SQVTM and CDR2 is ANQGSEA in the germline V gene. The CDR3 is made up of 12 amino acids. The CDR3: CSVLKLGHGYTF. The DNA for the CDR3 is TGCAGCGTTCTCAAACTTGGACATGGCTACACCTTC.

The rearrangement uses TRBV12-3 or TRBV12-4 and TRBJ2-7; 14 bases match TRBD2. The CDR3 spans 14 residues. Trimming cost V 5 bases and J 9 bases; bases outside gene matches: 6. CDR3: CASSGTSGGNLQYF. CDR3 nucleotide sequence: TGTGCCAGCAGTGGGACTAGCGGGGGTAATCTGCAGTACTTC.

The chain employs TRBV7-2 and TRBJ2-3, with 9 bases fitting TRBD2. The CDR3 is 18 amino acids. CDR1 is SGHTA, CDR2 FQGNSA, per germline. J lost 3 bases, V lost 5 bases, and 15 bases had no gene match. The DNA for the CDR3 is TGTGCCAGCAGCGGCCCCTGGGTAGCGGGGGCTCGAACAGATACGCAGTATTTT. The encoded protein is CASSGPWVAGARTDTQYF.

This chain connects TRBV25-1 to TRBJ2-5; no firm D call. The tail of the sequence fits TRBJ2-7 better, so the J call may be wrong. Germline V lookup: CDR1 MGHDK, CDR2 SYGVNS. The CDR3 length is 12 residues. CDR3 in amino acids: CASSVIGDEQYF. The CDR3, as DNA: TGTGCCAGCAGTGTTATTGGGGACGAGCAGTACTTC.